This TCR beta chain was captured by sequencing in a study of monozygotic twins with inflammatory bowel disease. Findings and limits, study-wide: A single strong clonotype or signal linked to IBD was not supported. Relative clonotype sharing with others was diminished in IBD patients versus healthy twins, particularly with disease activity.

Turning to this clonotype: The target antigen is unknown.

Per the germline V gene, CDR1 is KGHSH and CDR2 is LQKENI. This CDR3 contains 15 residues. TCRdb processed the 5' RACE reads again and assigns one entry to each CDR3 protein, with no DNA. This sample's table reports under 150,000 distinct CDR3 sequences. The sequenced material came from blood. V usage is TRBV18 and J usage is TRBJ2-7. The sequence was collected from a human donor with ulcerative colitis or Crohn's disease, or a healthy co-twin of an affected twin (not recorded which). The CDR3: CASSHETGGYNEQYF.